This passage covers 21 T cell receptor beta chains from one sample sequenced in a study of T cells after yellow fever vaccination. TCRdb re-called the 5' RACE reads with MiXCR, one entry per CDR3 protein. The sample carries roughly 310,000 distinct CDR3 sequences, 8.7% recorded once. Sequences were derived from PBMCs, sampled on the day of the first yellow fever vaccination. Source of these receptors: a man aged 18 to 30 who received the YFV17D yellow fever vaccine.

This clonotype was seen repeatedly, ten times or more. This chain uses TRBV4-3 with TRBJ2-2; the D call may be TRBD1 or TRBD2 (6 bases each). The V end lost 0 bases, the J end lost 6 bases, and 11 bases lay between the germline ends. Germline CDR1 LGHNA, CDR2 YSLEER. The CDR3 loop spans 15 amino acids. CDR3 in amino acids: CASSQDRRGPGELFF. The DNA for the CDR3 is TGCGCCAGCAGCCAAGATCGACGGGGGCCCGGGGAGCTGTTTTTT.

This clonotype was picked up many times. J is TRBJ2-1 and V is TRBV4-1, with D tentatively TRBD2 (6 bases). V dropped 4 bases and J dropped 0 bases, with 10 bases sitting between them. Germline V gene lookup returns CDR1 MGHRA and CDR2 YSYEKL. There are 15 residues in the CDR3. The DNA of the CDR3 is TGCGCCAGCAGCCCCCGCGGGGACTCCTACAATGAGCAGTTCTTC. This sequence encodes CASSPRGDSYNEQFF.

This clonotype was recorded a few times. The V call is TRBV10-3, the J call TRBJ1-1, with D possibly being TRBD1 (5 bases). The V gene lost 2 bases and the J gene lost 6 bases, with 19 bases spanning the gap. CDR1 and CDR2 from the germline V gene are ENHRY and SYGVKD. The CDR3 loop spans 16 amino acids. CDR3 loop: CAISEGGGLRSAEAFF. In DNA, the CDR3 is TGTGCCATCAGTGAGGGTGGGGGGTTAAGGTCGGCTGAAGCTTTCTTT.

The chain has TRBV7-2 and TRBJ2-2, with D perhaps TRBD1 (5 bases). Germline V gene sequence: CDR1 SGHTA, CDR2 FQGNSA. The CDR3 contains 13 residues. Trimming took off 10 bases at V and 4 bases at J, with 13 bases between the two ends. CDR3: CATQGHTTGELFF. The CDR3 nucleotides read TGTGCCACCCAAGGACACACCACCGGGGAGCTGTTTTTT. Full variable domain (remainder filled in from reference TRBV7-2 and TRBJ2-2): GAGVSQSPSNKVTEKGKDVELRCDPISGHTALYWYRQSLGQGLEFLIYFQGNSAPDKSGLPSDRFSAERTGGSVSTLTIQRTQQEDSAVYLCATQGHTTGELFFGEGSRLTVL.

In its sample, this clonotype was seen a few times. V is TRBV9 and J is TRBJ2-2; D unclear. Germline lookup yields CDR1 SGDLS and CDR2 YYNGEE. CDR3 length: 14 amino acids. Trimming stripped 4 bases from V and 4 bases from J, with 11 bases between. CDR3 bases: TGTGCCAGCAGCCGACTGGGTGGCACCGGGGAGCTGTTTTTT. It encodes CASSRLGGTGELFF.

This clonotype occurred a few times. This chain connects TRBV4-2 to TRBJ2-1, with TRBD2 matching 8 bases. Germline CDR1 LGHNA, CDR2 YNFKEQ. The CDR3 spans 17 residues. J lost 3 bases, V lost 3 bases, and 10 bases had no gene match. The CDR3, as DNA: TGTGCCAGCAGCCACCCCCCCGGGACTAGTGTCTACAATGAGCAGTTCTTC. The encoded protein is CASSHPPGTSVYNEQFF.

With regard to this clonotype: A much larger clone is a single base away; this may be a read error. V and J are TRBV20-1 and TRBJ2-5; 7 positions match TRBD2. This CDR3 is 13 amino acids long. Germline V lookup: CDR1 DFQATT, CDR2 SNEGSKA (reference sequence). The CDR3 reads CSAGDYVQESQYF. The DNA for the CDR3 is TGCAGTGCCGGGGACTACGTACAAGAGAGCCAGTACTTC.

J is TRBJ2-3 and V is TRBV19, with D hard to call. The V and J ends lost 3 bases and 5 bases respectively, with 6 bases between them. CDR1 is LNHDA, CDR2 SQIVND, per germline (reference sequence). CDR3 length: 12 residues. The CDR3 sequence is CASSMEEDTQYF. CDR3 nucleotide sequence: TGTGCCAGTAGTATGGAAGAAGATACGCAGTATTTT.

In this sample, this clonotype turned up a few times. The chain uses TRBV6-1 and TRBJ2-3, with D possibly matching TRBD2 (6 bases). The germline V and J ends were trimmed by 2 bases and 0 bases, with 15 bases remaining between them. CDR1 is MNHNS, CDR2 SASEGT, per germline. The CDR3 is made up of 17 amino acids. CDR3 amino acids: CASSEYRAGTSTDTQYF. In DNA, the CDR3 is TGTGCCAGCAGTGAATATAGGGCGGGGACTAGCACAGATACGCAGTATTTT.

This clonotype was counted many times. The chain has TRBV4-1 and TRBJ2-1, with 7 bases identical to TRBD2. Germline V gene lookup returns CDR1 MGHRA and CDR2 YSYEKL. CDR3 length: 15 residues. After removal of 4 bases from V and 10 bases from J, the junction contained 13 bases not matched to a gene. The DNA of the CDR3 is TGCGCCAGCAGCCCAAGTTCGGGGGGATCCGGGGAGCAGTTCTTC. This gives the protein CASSPSSGGSGEQFF.

This clonotype appeared a few times. This rearrangement joins TRBV4-3 to TRBJ2-6; 11 positions match TRBD1. Germline CDR1 and CDR2: LGHNA and YSLEER. Trimming removed 3 bases from V and 3 bases from J; junction bases left unmatched: 10. This CDR3 is built from 19 residues. The CDR3 DNA reads TGCGCCAGCAGCCACCCGGGACAGGGGGTTTTCAGTGGGGCCAACGTCCTGACTTTC. Translation gives CASSHPGQGVFSGANVLTF.

Many counts were recorded for this clonotype. The genes are TRBV7-9 and TRBJ2-2; D is unresolved. V was clipped by 3 bases and J by 8 bases, with 13 bases between them. This CDR3 region has 14 residues. Germline V gene lookup returns CDR1 SEHNR and CDR2 FQNEAQ (reference sequence). The CDR3 reads CASSFLLAGGELFF. The CDR3 nucleotides read TGTGCCAGCAGCTTCCTACTTGCTGGAGGGGAGCTGTTTTTT. Full variable domain (outside the CDR3, taken from reference TRBV7-9 and TRBJ2-2): DTGVSQNPRHKITKRGQNVTFRCDPISEHNRLYWYRQTLGQGPEFLTYFQNEAQLEKSRLLSDRFSAERPKGSFSTLEIQRTEQGDSAMYLCASSFLLAGGELFFGEGSRLTVL.

This clonotype turned up a few times. The chain is built from TRBV12-3 or TRBV12-4 and TRBJ2-3, with 8 nucleotides matching TRBD1. V shed 2 bases, J shed 13 bases, and the junction held 11 bases outside the gene matches. The CDR3 runs to 14 residues. The CDR3: CASSLLDTGGRKYF. CDR3 nucleotides: TGTGCCAGCAGTTTATTGGATACAGGGGGGAGGAAGTATTTT.

The CDR3 sequence: CATSDFTGNQPQHF. The CDR3 region has the DNA TGTGCCACCAGTGATTTCACGGGGAATCAGCCCCAGCATTTT. The V and J genes are TRBV24-1 and TRBJ1-5; D is ambiguous. Germline CDR1 reads KGHDR; CDR2 reads SFDVKD. Trimming stripped 1 base from V and 4 bases from J, with 7 bases between. There are 14 residues in the CDR3.

This clonotype was recorded a few times. The chain is built from TRBV20-1 and TRBJ2-7; no definite D call. Trimming cost V 6 bases and J 2 bases, with 8 bases left between them. Germline V CDR1 and CDR2: DFQATT, SNEGSKA (reference sequence). This CDR3 spans 11 amino acids. This chain's CDR3 is CSAATAYEQYV. CDR3 nucleotides: TGCAGTGCGGCCACAGCCTACGAGCAGTACGTC.

In this sample, this clonotype turned up many times. The chain couples TRBV7-2 to TRBJ2-3; D perhaps matches TRBD1 (6 bases). The ends were cut back, 1 base at V and 6 bases at J, with 11 bases in the middle. The CDR3 totals 14 residues. CDR1 and CDR2 from the germline V gene are SGHTA and FQGNSA. CDR3 in amino acids: CASSLEGRGDTQYF. CDR3 sequence (DNA): TGTGCCAGCAGCTTAGAAGGCAGGGGTGATACGCAGTATTTT.

The chain employs TRBV18 and TRBJ1-2, with D uncertain. The germline gives CDR1 KGHSH, CDR2 LQKENI. This CDR3 comprises 17 residues. V shed 1 base and J shed 4 bases, with 19 bases lying between them. The chain's CDR3 is CASSPRAEQSIFYGYTF. The CDR3 coding sequence is TGTGCCAGCTCACCACGGGCAGAACAGTCTATTTTCTATGGCTACACCTTC.

J is TRBJ2-6 and V is TRBV7-2, with 9 bases that match TRBD2. The CDR3 contains 17 residues. CDR1 is SGHTA and CDR2 is FQGNSA in the germline V gene. V lost 1 base, J lost 4 bases, and 5 bases stayed unmatched. Here the CDR3 reads CASSLGGGGLGANVLTF. DNA for the CDR3: TGTGCCAGCAGCTTAGGCGGGGGGGGCCTGGGGGCCAACGTCCTGACTTTC. Full variable domain (rest looked up from reference TRBV7-2 and TRBJ2-6): GAGVSQSPSNKVTEKGKDVELRCDPISGHTALYWYRQSLGQGLEFLIYFQGNSAPDKSGLPSDRFSAERTGGSVSTLTIQRTQQEDSAVYLCASSLGGGGLGANVLTFGAGSRLTVL.

This clonotype was counted between two and nine times. The CDR3 DNA is TGTGCCAGCAGCCGGGACCGGCTAGCCAAAAACATTCAGTACTTC. This translates into CASSRDRLAKNIQYF. The chain couples TRBV6-1 to TRBJ2-4; possibly TRBD1 or TRBD2 for D (5 bases each). Germline CDR1 reads MNHNS; CDR2 reads SASEGT. This CDR3 is 15 amino acids long. The V and J ends lost 6 bases and 0 bases respectively, with 12 bases between them.

This chain connects TRBV5-1 to TRBJ1-1; 8 nucleotides align to TRBD1. CDR1 and CDR2 (germline): SGHRS, YFSETQ. The CDR3 covers 15 residues. V lost 0 bases, J lost 5 bases, and 6 bases stayed unmatched. The CDR3 DNA reads TGCGCCAGCAGCTTGGCAGGGGGCAGGAGGACTGAAGCTTTCTTT. Residues: CASSLAGGRRTEAFF.

This clonotype has just a few counts. The chain has TRBV7-2 and TRBJ1-4, with a weak D call TRBD1 (5 bases). The CDR3 is made up of 15 amino acids. V lost 6 bases and J lost 2, with 13 bases in between. CDR1 and CDR2 from the germline V gene are SGHTA and FQGNSA. Here the CDR3 reads CASRITGGTNEKLFF. CDR3 DNA sequence: TGTGCCAGCAGAATAACAGGCGGGACTAATGAAAAACTGTTTTTT.